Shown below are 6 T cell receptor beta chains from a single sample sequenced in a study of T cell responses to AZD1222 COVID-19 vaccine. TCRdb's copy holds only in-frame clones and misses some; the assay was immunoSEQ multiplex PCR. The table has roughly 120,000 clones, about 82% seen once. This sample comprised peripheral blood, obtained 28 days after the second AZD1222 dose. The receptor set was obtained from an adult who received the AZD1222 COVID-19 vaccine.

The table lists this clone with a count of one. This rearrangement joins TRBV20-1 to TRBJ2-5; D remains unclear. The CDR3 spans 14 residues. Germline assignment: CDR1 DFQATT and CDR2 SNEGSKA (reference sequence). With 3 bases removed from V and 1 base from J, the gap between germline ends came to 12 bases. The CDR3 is CSASLFRFQETQYF. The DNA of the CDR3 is TGCAGTGCTAGTCTATTCAGATTCCAAGAGACCCAGTACTTC.

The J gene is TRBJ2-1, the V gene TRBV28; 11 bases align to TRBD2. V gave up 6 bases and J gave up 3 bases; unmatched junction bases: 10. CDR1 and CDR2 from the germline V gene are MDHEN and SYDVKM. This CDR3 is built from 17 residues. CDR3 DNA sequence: TGTGCCAGCAGCCCGGGACTAGCGGCCCCAGACTACAATGAGCAGTTCTTC. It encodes CASSPGLAAPDYNEQFF. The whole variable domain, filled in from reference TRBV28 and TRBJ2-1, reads DVKVTQSSRYLVKRTGEKVFLECVQDMDHENMFWYRQDPGLGLRLIYFSYDVKMKEKGDIPEGYSVSREKKERFSLILESASTNQTSMYLCASSPGLAAPDYNEQFFGPGTRLTVL.

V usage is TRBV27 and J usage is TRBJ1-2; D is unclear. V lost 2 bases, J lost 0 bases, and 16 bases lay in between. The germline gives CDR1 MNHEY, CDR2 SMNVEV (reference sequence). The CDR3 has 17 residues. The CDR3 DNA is TGTGCCAGCAGTTTAGCCCCTCAAAAAGGAACTAACTATGGCTACACCTTC. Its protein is CASSLAPQKGTNYGYTF.

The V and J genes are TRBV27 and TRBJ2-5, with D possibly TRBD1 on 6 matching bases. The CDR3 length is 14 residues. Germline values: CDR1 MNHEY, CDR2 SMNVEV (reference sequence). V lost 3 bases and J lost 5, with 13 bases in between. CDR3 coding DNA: TGTGCCAGCAGTTTTACAGGGATGGGGGAGACCCAGTACTTC. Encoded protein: CASSFTGMGETQYF.

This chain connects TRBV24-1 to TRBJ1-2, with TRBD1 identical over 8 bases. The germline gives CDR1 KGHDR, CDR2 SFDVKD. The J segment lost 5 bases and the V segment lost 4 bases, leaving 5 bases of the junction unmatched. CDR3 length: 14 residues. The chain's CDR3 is CATSDQGQGYGYTF. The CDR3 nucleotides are TGTGCCACCAGTGACCAAGGACAGGGATATGGCTACACCTTC.

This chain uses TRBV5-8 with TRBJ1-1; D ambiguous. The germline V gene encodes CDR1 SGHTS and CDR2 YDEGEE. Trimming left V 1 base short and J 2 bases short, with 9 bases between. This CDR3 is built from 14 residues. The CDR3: CASSLLGLNTEAFF. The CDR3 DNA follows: TGTGCCAGCAGCTTGCTAGGCCTCAACACTGAAGCTTTCTTT.